One and the same sample provided the 9 T cell receptor beta chains below, sequenced in a study of beta chain features in type 1 diabetes. The sequenced template was cDNA made from the entire isolated RNA. The repertoire was sequenced with immunoSEQ multiplex PCR; TCRdb's copy has only in-frame clones and lacks some. The sample has about 930,000 clones, roughly 15% seen once. The sample was naive CD4+ T cells from blood. These receptors originate from a woman aged 18-35 years in good health.

This clone turned up a few times. V and J are TRBV4-3 and TRBJ1-4; the D is unclear. The CDR3 runs to 14 residues. Germline CDR1 LGHNA, CDR2 YSLEER. The ends were cut back, 3 bases at V and 4 bases at J, with 9 bases in the middle. The CDR3 region has the DNA TGCGCCAGCAGCCAGCGGCCCCGTAATGAAAAACTGTTTTTT. Its translation is CASSQRPRNEKLFF.

J is TRBJ2-6 and V is TRBV7-3, with unresolved D. Germline V gene data show CDR1 as SGHTA and CDR2 as FQGTGA. This CDR3 has 15 residues. Trimming shortened V by 5 bases and J by 0 bases, and 8 bases separated the two germline ends. The CDR3 here is CASSPKGSGANVLTF. The CDR3 DNA is TGTGCCAGCAGCCCCAAAGGCTCTGGGGCCAACGTCCTGACTTTC.

This clone was seen more than once but under ten times. The chain is built from TRBV18 and TRBJ2-3; no reliable D call. CDR1 is KGHSH, CDR2 LQKENI, per germline. V was shortened by 1 base and J by 2 bases, with 10 bases between the two germline ends. The CDR3 runs to 15 residues. The CDR3 bases are TGTGCCAGCTCACCACGTTACTTACCCACAGATACGCAGTATTTT. As protein: CASSPRYLPTDTQYF.

The chain carries TRBV15 and TRBJ1-5, with D uncertain. The germline CDR1 and CDR2 sequences are LNHNV and YYDKDF (reference sequence). CDR3 length: 14 residues. Trimming shortened V by 6 bases and J by 5 bases, and 14 bases separated the two germline ends. CDR3 sequence reads: CATRAQYSHQPQHF. The CDR3 region has the DNA TGTGCCACCAGAGCCCAGTACAGTCATCAGCCCCAGCATTTT.

The chain carries TRBV27 and TRBJ2-1, with TRBD2 matching over 11 bases. The germline V gene encodes CDR1 MNHEY and CDR2 SMNVEV (reference sequence). J lost 5 bases, V lost 6 bases, and 3 bases had no gene match. The CDR3 has 14 amino acids. The CDR3: CASRSGLADNEQFF. The CDR3 bases are TGTGCCAGCAGATCGGGACTAGCGGACAATGAGCAGTTCTTC.

This clone has more than one count but fewer than ten. The V call is TRBV7-2, the J call TRBJ2-2, with 9 bases that match TRBD2. The CDR3 runs to 16 residues. Germline trimming cut 2 bases from V and 7 bases from J; bases unmatched to any gene: 8. Germline V CDR1 and CDR2: SGHTA, FQGNSA. CDR3 sequence (DNA): TGTGCCAGCAGCTTAACGTCTAGCGGGACTGGCGGGGAGCTGTTTTTT. The encoded protein is CASSLTSSGTGGELFF.

The chain is built from TRBV6-1 and TRBJ1-1; D gene ambiguous. The CDR3 is 12 amino acids. Germline CDR1 is MNHNS and CDR2 is SASEGT. The V end lost 5 bases, the J end lost 1 base, and 5 bases lay between the germline ends. The CDR3 loop reads CASSLQNTEAFF. CDR3 sequence (DNA): TGTGCCAGCAGTCTTCAGAACACTGAAGCTTTCTTT.

In this sample, this clone turned up a few times. The chain links TRBV21-1 to TRBJ2-7; TRBD2 is the table's D call and was not checked against the DNA. TRBV21-1 has pseudogene status. The CDR3 covers 14 residues. CDR3 nucleotide sequence: TGTGCCAGCAGTAGGACTTTCACCCCCTACGAGCAGTACTTC. Encoded protein: CASSRTFTPYEQYF.

J is TRBJ2-5 and V is TRBV11-2; 8 nucleotides agree with TRBD1. This CDR3 has 13 residues. Looked up from germline, CDR1 is SGHAT and CDR2 is FQNNGV. V gave up 3 bases and J gave up 5 bases; unmatched junction bases: 2. CDR3 sequence: CASSFTGGETQYF. CDR3 nucleotides: TGTGCCAGCAGCTTCACAGGGGGGGAGACCCAGTACTTC.